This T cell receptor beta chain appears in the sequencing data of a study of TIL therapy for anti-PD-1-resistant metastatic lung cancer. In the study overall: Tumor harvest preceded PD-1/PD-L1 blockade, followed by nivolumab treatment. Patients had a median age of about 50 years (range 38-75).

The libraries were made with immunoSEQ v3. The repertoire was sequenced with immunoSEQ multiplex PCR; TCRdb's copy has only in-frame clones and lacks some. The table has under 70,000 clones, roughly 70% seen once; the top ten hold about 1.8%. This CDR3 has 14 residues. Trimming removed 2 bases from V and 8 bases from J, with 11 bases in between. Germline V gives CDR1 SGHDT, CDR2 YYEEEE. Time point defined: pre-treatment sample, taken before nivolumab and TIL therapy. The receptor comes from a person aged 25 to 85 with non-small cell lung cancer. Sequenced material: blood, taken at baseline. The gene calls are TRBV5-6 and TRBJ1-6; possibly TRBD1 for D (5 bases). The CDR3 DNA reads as TGTGCCAGCAGCTTCCCAGGGCATTATTCACCCCTCCACTTT. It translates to CASSFPGHYSPLHF.